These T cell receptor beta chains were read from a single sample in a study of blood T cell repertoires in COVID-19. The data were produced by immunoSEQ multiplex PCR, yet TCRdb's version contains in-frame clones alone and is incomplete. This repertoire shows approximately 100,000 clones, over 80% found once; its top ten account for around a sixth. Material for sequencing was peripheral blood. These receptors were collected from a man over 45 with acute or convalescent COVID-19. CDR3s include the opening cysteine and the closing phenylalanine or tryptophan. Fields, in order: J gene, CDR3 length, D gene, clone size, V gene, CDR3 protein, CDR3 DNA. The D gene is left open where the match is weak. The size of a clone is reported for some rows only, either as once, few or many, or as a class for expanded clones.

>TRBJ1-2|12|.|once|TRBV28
CASSLRNYGYTF
TGTGCCAGCAGTTTACGGAACTATGGCTACACCTTC
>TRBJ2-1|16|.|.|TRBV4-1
CASSQAGRGAYNEQFF
TGCGCCAGCAGCCAAGCGGGCAGGGGGGCCTACAATGAGCAGTTCTTC
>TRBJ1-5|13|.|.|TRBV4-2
CASSQDADQPQHF
TGTGCCAGCAGCCAAGATGCGGATCAGCCCCAGCATTTT
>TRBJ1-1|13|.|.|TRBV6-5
CAIGHKLNTEAFF
TGTGCCATTGGACACAAATTGAACACTGAAGCTTTCTTT
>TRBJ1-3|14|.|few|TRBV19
CASSVGSSGNTIYF
TGTGCCAGTAGTGTGGGGAGCTCTGGAAACACCATATATTTT
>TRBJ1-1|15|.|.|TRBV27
CASSPRVPVGTEAFF
TGTGCCAGCAGTCCGCGGGTCCCTGTCGGCACTGAAGCTTTCTTT
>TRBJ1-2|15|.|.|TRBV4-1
CASSQEQGLNYGYTF
TGCGCCAGCAGCCAAGAACAGGGCCTAAACTATGGCTACACCTTC
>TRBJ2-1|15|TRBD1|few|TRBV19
CASSMFQGVYNEQFF
TGTGCCAGTAGTATGTTCCAGGGGGTTTACAATGAGCAGTTCTTC
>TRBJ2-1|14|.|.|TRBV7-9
CASSIGAYSYEQFF
TGTGCCAGCAGCATAGGAGCGTATTCCTATGAGCAGTTCTTC
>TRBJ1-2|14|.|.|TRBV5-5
CASSFGGTNYGYTF
TGTGCCAGCAGCTTTGGCGGAACTAACTATGGCTACACCTTC
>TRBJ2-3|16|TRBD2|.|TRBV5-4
CASSPGLAEVTDTQYF
TGTGCCAGCAGCCCGGGACTAGCGGAGGTCACAGATACGCAGTATTTT
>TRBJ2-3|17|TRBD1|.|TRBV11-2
CASSIGQGEFRPDTQYF
TGTGCCAGCAGCATCGGGCAGGGGGAGTTTCGGCCAGATACGCAGTATTTT
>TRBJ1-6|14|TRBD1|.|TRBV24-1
CATRGTGYNSPLHF
TGTGCCACCAGGGGGACAGGTTATAATTCACCCCTCCACTTT
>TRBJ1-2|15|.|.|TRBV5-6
CASSLLSGWGDGYTF
TGTGCCAGCAGCTTGTTATCAGGGTGGGGTGATGGCTACACCTTC
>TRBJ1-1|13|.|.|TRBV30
CAWTGGRDTEAFF
TGTGCCTGGACCGGGGGGAGGGACACTGAAGCTTTCTTT
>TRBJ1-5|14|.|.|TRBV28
CASSPSVLNQPQHF
TGTGCCAGCAGTCCCTCGGTCCTCAATCAGCCCCAGCATTTT
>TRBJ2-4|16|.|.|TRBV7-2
CASSLGAGLAKNIQYF
TGTGCCAGCAGCTTAGGTGCGGGGCTAGCCAAAAACATTCAGTACTTC